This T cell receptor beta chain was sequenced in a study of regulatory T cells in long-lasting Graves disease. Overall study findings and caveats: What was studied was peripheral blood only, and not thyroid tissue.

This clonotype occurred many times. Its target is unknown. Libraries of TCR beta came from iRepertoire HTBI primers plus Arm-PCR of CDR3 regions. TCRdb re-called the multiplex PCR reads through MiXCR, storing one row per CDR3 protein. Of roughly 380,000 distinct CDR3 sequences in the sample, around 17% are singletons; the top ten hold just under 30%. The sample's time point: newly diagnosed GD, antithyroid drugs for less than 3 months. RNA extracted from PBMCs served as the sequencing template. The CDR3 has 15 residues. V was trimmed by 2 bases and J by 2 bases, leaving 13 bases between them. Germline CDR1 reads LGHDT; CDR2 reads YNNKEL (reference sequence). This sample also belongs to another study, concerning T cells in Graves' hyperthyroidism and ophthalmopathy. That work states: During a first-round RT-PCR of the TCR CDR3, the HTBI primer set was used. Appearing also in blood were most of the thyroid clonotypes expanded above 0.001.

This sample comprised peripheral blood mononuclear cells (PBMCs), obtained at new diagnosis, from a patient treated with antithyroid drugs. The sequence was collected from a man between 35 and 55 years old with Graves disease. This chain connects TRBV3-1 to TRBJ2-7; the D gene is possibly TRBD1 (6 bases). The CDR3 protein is CASSQTGRPPYEQYF. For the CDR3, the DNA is TGTGCCAGCAGCCAAACAGGGCGCCCACCCTACGAGCAGTACTTC.